This TCR beta chain was obtained from a study of OX40 agonist ivuxolimab in advanced cancers. This table comes from immunoSEQ multiplex PCR, and its TCRdb copy is limited to in-frame clones, with some not included. The sample includes about 72,000 clones, 75% to 90% of them seen just once. CDR3 size: 15 residues. V shed 2 bases and J 9 bases; nucleotides not matched to a gene: 8. Germline V CDR1 and CDR2: WNHNN, SYGVQD (reference sequence). V gene TRBV10-1 combines with J gene TRBJ2-1; TRBD2 agrees at 9 bases. This clonotype was obtained from an adult with an advanced solid tumor such as melanoma, head and neck, liver or kidney cancer. Specimen: CD4+ or CD8+ T cells sorted from blood, collected in a trial of the OX40 agonist ivuxolimab. The CDR3 sequence is CASSEVLAGVGEQFF. CDR3 DNA sequence: TGCGCCAGCAGTGAGGTTTTAGCGGGAGTTGGTGAGCAGTTCTTC.